This T cell receptor beta chain was sequenced during a study of OX40 agonist ivuxolimab in advanced cancers. Only one count was recorded for this clone. CDR1 is SEHNR and CDR2 is FQNEAQ in the germline V gene (reference sequence). V lost 5 bases to trimming and J lost 6 bases; unmatched junction nucleotides: 5. The CDR3 has 15 amino acids. Profiling relied on immunoSEQ multiplex PCR, and the TCRdb table lists in-frame clones only, not all of them. The data hold tens of thousands of clones, with about 90% observed a single time. The chain couples TRBV7-9 to TRBJ2-2, with 11 bases lining up with TRBD1. Source: CD4+ or CD8+ T cells sorted from blood, taken in a trial of the OX40 agonist ivuxolimab. This sequence originates from an adult with an advanced solid tumor such as melanoma, head and neck, liver or kidney cancer. The CDR3 spells CASSVGTGGPGELFF. The CDR3 DNA reads TGTGCCAGCAGCGTCGGGACAGGGGGTCCCGGGGAGCTGTTTTTT.